This T cell receptor beta chain was observed in a study of blood T cell repertoires in COVID-19. Study-wide background: Sources were T cells, B-cell-depleted T cells, or PBMCs; the material itself was cDNA or gDNA.

There are 14 residues in the CDR3. Trimming took off 7 bases at V and 1 base at J, with 13 bases between the two ends. The germline CDR1 and CDR2 sequences are MNHEY and SMNVEV (reference sequence). Only in-frame clones appear in the TCRdb table, and some are missing; sequencing was by immunoSEQ multiplex PCR. In the table there are a few hundred thousand clones, 90% of which are singletons. The chain links TRBV27 to TRBJ1-1, with a weak D call TRBD1 (6 bases). Sequencing was done on a sample of peripheral blood. This sequence originates from a woman aged 60-70 years with COVID-19, enrolled during active disease. CDR3 protein: CASTLQGPNTEAFF. The CDR3 DNA sequence: TGTGCCAGCACCTTACAGGGACCGAACACTGAAGCTTTCTTT.